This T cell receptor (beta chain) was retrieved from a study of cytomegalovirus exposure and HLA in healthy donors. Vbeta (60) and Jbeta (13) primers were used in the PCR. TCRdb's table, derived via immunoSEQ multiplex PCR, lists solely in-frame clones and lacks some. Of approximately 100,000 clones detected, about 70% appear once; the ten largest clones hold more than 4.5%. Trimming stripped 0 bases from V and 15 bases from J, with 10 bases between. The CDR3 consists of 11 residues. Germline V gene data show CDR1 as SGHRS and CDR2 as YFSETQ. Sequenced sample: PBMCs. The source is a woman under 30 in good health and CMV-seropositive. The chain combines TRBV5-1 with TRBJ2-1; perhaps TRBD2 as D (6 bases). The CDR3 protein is CASSLETSLFF. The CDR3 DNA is TGCGCCAGCAGCTTGGAAACTAGCCTGTTCTTC.